A selection of T cell receptor beta chains follows, all from one sample in a study of beta chain features in type 1 diabetes. TCRdb's table, derived via immunoSEQ multiplex PCR, lists solely in-frame clones and lacks some. Among nearly 700,000 clones listed, about an eighth were seen once. The sample taken for sequencing was naive CD4+ T cells from blood. The receptors stem from a man between 18 and 35 years old with type 1 diabetes. The CDR3 runs from the conserved cysteine through the conserved F or W. A D gene is named only where the DNA matches it firmly. Clone sizes are given selectively: once, few, many, or a class where the clone is expanded.

j_call v_call d_call clone_size cdr3_nt cdr3_aa
TRBJ2-3 TRBV9 - few TGTGCCAGCAGCGTAGGGGTTAGCGGACTCACAGATACGCAGTATTTT CASSVGVSGLTDTQYF
TRBJ1-2 TRBV20-1 - few TGCAGTGCTAGAGATGCCGTGGGCTACACCTTC CSARDAVGYTF
TRBJ2-3 TRBV9 - few TGTGCCAGCAGCGTAGGAGATACCCCGGAGAATACGCAGTATTTT CASSVGDTPENTQYF
TRBJ1-4 TRBV11-2 - - TGTGCCAGCAGCTTAGGCGTGTCCGAAAAACTGTTTTTT CASSLGVSEKLFF
TRBJ2-7 TRBV30 - - TGTGCCCCTAGGAGGGCGGACCTCTCCTACGAGCAGTACTTC CAPRRADLSYEQYF
TRBJ2-7 TRBV4-1 - - TGCGCCAGCAGCGAATTCGGGCTCTCCTACGAGCAGTACTTC CASSEFGLSYEQYF
TRBJ1-4 TRBV9 - once TGTGCCAGCAGCGTATCTGGGACCGCAACTAATGAAAAACTGTTTTTT CASSVSGTATNEKLFF
TRBJ1-6 TRBV7-6 - - TGTGCCAGCAGCTTAATGGGGCGGGAGTCACCCCTCCACTTT CASSLMGRESPLHF
TRBJ2-7 TRBV2 - - TGTGCCAGCAATTTTATAGGGGGTAACGAGCAGTACTTC CASNFIGGNEQYF
TRBJ2-1 TRBV5-1 TRBD1 - TGCGCCAGCAGCTTGGCCAGGGGGAATGAGCAGTTCTTC CASSLARGNEQFF
TRBJ1-2 TRBV14 - few TGTGCCAGCAGCCACCCCCGCGGGTATGGCTACACCTTC CASSHPRGYGYTF
TRBJ1-5 TRBV7-2 TRBD1 few TGTGCCAGCAGCTTAGTAGCGGGACAGGGGACTCAGCCCCAGCATTTT CASSLVAGQGTQPQHF
TRBJ1-2 TRBV7-9 - - TGTGCCAGCAGCAACCGGGACACCTATGGCTACACCTTC CASSNRDTYGYTF
TRBJ2-1 TRBV10-3 TRBD2 - TGTGCCATCAGTGCCCCCCCGGCGGGGGGGGTCAATGAGCAGTTCTTC CAISAPPAGGVNEQFF
TRBJ2-4 TRBV11-3 - few TGTGCCAGCAGCGACTGGAGCGATGACATTCAGTACTTC CASSDWSDDIQYF
TRBJ1-3 TRBV30 - - TGTGCCTGGAGGCCGGAGCGACTCTCGAGCGGAAACACCATATATTTT CAWRPERLSSGNTIYF
TRBJ1-3 TRBV6-5 - - TGTGCCAGCAGTTTTGGAAGGAACATCCGAAACACCATATATTTT CASSFGRNIRNTIYF
TRBJ2-3 TRBV5-1 - - TGCGCCAGCAGCTTGGGGCCACCCGGACAGACAGATACGCAGTATTTT CASSLGPPGQTDTQYF
TRBJ1-4 TRBV18 TRBD1 - TGTGCCAGCTCACCAGGGACAGGAGACTTTAATGAAAAACTGTTTTTT CASSPGTGDFNEKLFF
TRBJ2-2 TRBV30 TRBD1 - TGTGCCTGGAGACAGGGACAGGTCACCGGGGAGCTGTTTTTT CAWRQGQVTGELFF
TRBJ1-2 TRBV29-1 - - TGCAGCGTTGTATTAGACGACAGCTTCTATGGCTACACCTTC CSVVLDDSFYGYTF
TRBJ1-2 TRBV30 - - TGTGCCTGGAGTGTAGGAGGCTATGGCTACACCTTC CAWSVGGYGYTF
TRBJ1-2 TRBV13 TRBD1 few TGTGCCAGCAGCTCTACGGGACAGGGGTATCATGGCTACACCTTC CASSSTGQGYHGYTF
TRBJ1-1 TRBV7-2 - few TGTGCCAGCAGCCCCAGGGACGCCTTT CASSPRDAF
TRBJ2-6 TRBV30 - few TGTGCCTGGAGGAACTCTGGGGCCAACGTCCTGACTTTC CAWRNSGANVLTF
TRBJ2-4 TRBV11-2 - - TGTGCCAGCAGCTTGGATGCGGGTCCTAACATTCAGTACTTC CASSLDAGPNIQYF
TRBJ2-1 TRBV4-1 - - TGCGCCAGCAGCGACCTCTTCAGGGAGACAAATGAGCAGTTCTTC CASSDLFRETNEQFF
TRBJ2-7 TRBV30 - - TGTGCCTGGACCGGGCCCCGGAGGGAGCAGTACTTC CAWTGPRREQYF
TRBJ1-3 TRBV30 - - TGTGCCTGGAGAGGAGTCTCTGGAAACACCATATATTTT CAWRGVSGNTIYF
TRBJ2-3 TRBV11-2 - few TGTGCCAGCAGCTTTAACAGGGTTCCAGATACGCAGTATTTT CASSFNRVPDTQYF
TRBJ1-2 TRBV10-3 TRBD1 - TGTGCCATCAGTGATAGGGTAGGGGGCGACTATGGCTACACCTTC CAISDRVGGDYGYTF
TRBJ1-3 TRBV19 - - TGTGCCAGTTCCGCATGGTCTGGAAACACCATATATTTT CASSAWSGNTIYF
TRBJ2-7 TRBV7-9 TRBD1 few TGTGCCAGCAGCTTGGGACAGGGGGACTACGAGCAGTACTTC CASSLGQGDYEQYF
TRBJ2-3 TRBV7-9 - few TGTGCCAGCAGCTTCGGGGGTGCAGATACGCAGTATTTT CASSFGGADTQYF
TRBJ1-6 TRBV6-5 - - TGTGCCAGCAGTTATGATCGACAGGAGGTTTCACCCCTCCACTTT CASSYDRQEVSPLHF
TRBJ1-5 TRBV28 TRBD1 - TGTGCCAGCAGTTTAAGGGAGGGACAGACTAATCAGCCCCAGCATTTT CASSLREGQTNQPQHF
TRBJ1-5 TRBV7-2 - - TGTGCCAGCAGCTTACAGATCTACAATCAGCCCCAGCATTTT CASSLQIYNQPQHF
TRBJ2-2 TRBV29-1 - few TGCAGCGTGGGGGGCACCGGGGAGCTGTTTTTT CSVGGTGELFF
TRBJ2-7 TRBV5-1 TRBD1 few TGCGCCAGCAGCAGGGACAGGAGCTCCTACGAGCAGTACTTC CASSRDRSSYEQYF
TRBJ2-5 TRBV7-2 TRBD1 few TGTGCCAGTATCCGACAGGGGCACGCTCAAGAGACCCAGTACTTC CASIRQGHAQETQYF